A single sample is the source of the 2 T cell receptor beta chains below, sequenced in a study of T cells in Graves' hyperthyroidism and ophthalmopathy. Using RNA transcripts as the source, TCR beta CDR3 regions were amplified. RT-PCR in the first round (using the HTBI primer set) targeted the TCR CDR3. TCRdb independently ran MiXCR on the multiplex PCR reads; one entry per CDR3 protein. The profile shows around 660,000 distinct CDR3 sequences, about 45% of them singletons. Sequences were obtained from peripheral blood or thyroid tissue (not recorded which). The receptors were gathered from an adult man with Graves' disease, either hyperthyroidism or ophthalmopathy (not recorded which).

Worth noting for this clonotype: It may be a read error: a sequence one base away is much more abundant. The chain links TRBV2 to TRBJ1-5, with D perhaps matching TRBD1 (6 bases). CDR3 length: 16 amino acids. Germline V gene data show CDR1 as SNHLY and CDR2 as FYNNEI. Trimming left V 1 base short and J 2 bases short, with 12 bases between. The CDR3 nucleotides are TGTGCCAGCAGTGAAGGGCTGGCAGGGGGCAATCAGCCCCAGCATTTT. This translates into CASSEGLAGGNQPQHF.

This clonotype has a count of ten or more. The rearrangement joins TRBV20-1 to TRBJ1-5; 8 bases fit TRBD1. From germline, CDR1 is DFQATT and CDR2 SNEGSKA (reference sequence). The CDR3 extends over 12 amino acids. The junction had 3 bases not matched to a gene; V was cut back by 5 bases and J by 6 bases. The CDR3 loop reads CSADRGGQPQHF. Here the CDR3 DNA reads TGCAGTGCTGACAGGGGAGGTCAGCCCCAGCATTTT.